These T cell receptor beta chains were read from a single sample in a study of blood T cell repertoires in COVID-19. Sequenced by immunoSEQ multiplex PCR; TCRdb stores in-frame clones only, minus some. The sample lists 200,000 to 250,000 clones, 70% to 90% occurring once. Sequencing used peripheral blood. The receptors shown here come from a woman in her 70s with COVID-19, enrolled during active disease. CDR3s include the opening cysteine and the closing phenylalanine or tryptophan. The D gene is left open where the match is weak. Part of the rows lack a size; the others show once, few, many or a class for expanded clones.

>TRBJ2-1|TRBV5-1|NA|NA
TGCGCCAGCAGCTTGGATGAGGTGAGCTCCTACAATGAGCAGTTCTTC
CASSLDEVSSYNEQFF
>TRBJ1-1|TRBV11-2|NA|TRBD1
TGTGCCAGCAGCTTACTGGACAGGGCTGAAGCTTTCTTT
CASSLLDRAEAFF
>TRBJ2-6|TRBV5-8|NA|NA
TGTGCCAGCATCCCGCTGCGCTCTGGGGCCAACGTCCTGACTTTC
CASIPLRSGANVLTF
>TRBJ2-2|TRBV2|once|NA
TGTGCCAGCAGCCGGGAGAGCGGGGAGCTGTTTTTT
CASSRESGELFF
>TRBJ2-1|TRBV5-5|NA|NA
TGTGCCAGCAGCTTGGGCGGAGTTACTGAGCAGTTCTTC
CASSLGGVTEQFF
>TRBJ1-2|TRBV3-1/TRBV3-2|NA|NA
TGTGCCAGCAGCCAAGTTTCGGCTAACTATGGCTACACCTTC
CASSQVSANYGYTF
>TRBJ2-1|TRBV6-2/TRBV6-3|NA|TRBD2
TGTGCCAGCAGTTTAGCGGGAGTGACCTACAATGAGCAGTTCTTC
CASSLAGVTYNEQFF
>TRBJ1-1|TRBV7-3|NA|NA
TGTGCCAGCAGCAAGGGGTTGTACACTGAAGCTTTCTTT
CASSKGLYTEAFF
>TRBJ2-7|TRBV19|NA|NA
TGTGCCAGTAGTCGGCAGGGGATCTCCTACGAGCAGTACTTC
CASSRQGISYEQYF
>TRBJ1-2|TRBV7-9|NA|TRBD1
TGTGCCAGCAGCCTAGACAGGGGAGACTATGGCTACACCTTC
CASSLDRGDYGYTF
>TRBJ1-2|TRBV5-4|NA|NA
TGTGCCAGCAGCTTGGACAGAAATCCTTATGGCTACACCTTC
CASSLDRNPYGYTF
>TRBJ1-1|TRBV19|NA|NA
TGTGCCAGTAGTAGCAGGGTCGGCGAAGCTTTCTTT
CASSSRVGEAFF
>TRBJ1-2|TRBV5-1|NA|TRBD1
TGCGCCAGCAGCAACCGGGACAGCTCCCTCTATGGCTACACCTTC
CASSNRDSSLYGYTF
>TRBJ2-2|TRBV13|NA|NA
TGTGCCAGCAGCTTCGGACTGGTGAACGTGAACACCGGGGAGCTGTTTTTT
CASSFGLVNVNTGELFF
>TRBJ1-4|TRBV23-1|few|TRBD1
TGCGCCAGCAGTCAGACGGGACAGGATGAAAAACTGTTTTTT
CASSQTGQDEKLFF
>TRBJ2-5|TRBV7-3|NA|TRBD2
TGTGCCAGCAGCTCGACTAGCGGGACGGGGGAGACCCAGTACTTC
CASSSTSGTGETQYF
>TRBJ2-7|TRBV21-1|few|NA
TGTGCCAGCAGCAAACCGGGCGACAGTTCTGGCGAGCAGTACTTC
CASSKPGDSSGEQYF
>TRBJ1-1|TRBV12-3/TRBV12-4|NA|NA
TGTGCCAGCAGTTTAGGGACATCCAGTGAAGCTTTCTTT
CASSLGTSSEAFF
>TRBJ2-5|TRBV7-3|NA|TRBD2
TGTGCCAGCAGCCTACAACTAGCGGGGGGGCGTGGAGAGACCCAGTACTTC
CASSLQLAGGRGETQYF
>TRBJ1-5|TRBV15|NA|TRBD1
TGTGCCACCCAAACCCTGGGTTGGGGACAGCCTTTCAATCAGCCCCAGCATTTT
CATQTLGWGQPFNQPQHF
>TRBJ1-1|TRBV5-4|NA|TRBD1
TGTGCCAGCAGCTTCAACAGGGGTGGGAACACTGAAGCTTTCTTT
CASSFNRGGNTEAFF
>TRBJ2-5|TRBV2|NA|NA
TGTGCCAGCAGTGACACTAGGCAGGAGACCCAGTACTTC
CASSDTRQETQYF
>TRBJ1-2|TRBV18|NA|TRBD1
TGTGCCAGCTTGACTACGACAGGGGGCAACCCCCATGGCTACACCTTC
CASLTTTGGNPHGYTF
>TRBJ2-7|TRBV3-1/TRBV3-2|NA|NA
TGTGCCAGCAGCGACGTCGGCGGGGGCACCTACGAGCAGTACTTC
CASSDVGGGTYEQYF
>TRBJ2-5|TRBV2|few|TRBD2
TGTGCCAGCACCTTTGGAGGGGGAACTAGCGGGGCCCAAGAGACCCAGTACTTC
CASTFGGGTSGAQETQYF
>TRBJ1-2|TRBV6-5|NA|TRBD1
TGTGCCAGCAGACTTCCGGGACAGGGTTCTGACTACACCTTC
CASRLPGQGSDYTF
>TRBJ1-2|TRBV19|NA|NA
TGTGCCAGTAGTATGGGTTCGCCGGCGGGTAAGGGCTATGGCTACACCTTC
CASSMGSPAGKGYGYTF
>TRBJ2-3|TRBV19|NA|TRBD2
TGTGCCAGTACCGGGGGGAATACAGATACGCAGTATTTT
CASTGGNTDTQYF
>TRBJ2-7|TRBV5-4|NA|TRBD2
TGTGCCAGCAGCACGACTAGCGGGGGGGCCTACGAGCAGTACTTC
CASSTTSGGAYEQYF
>TRBJ2-5|TRBV7-3|NA|TRBD2
TGTGCCAGCAGCCCTTCTGGACTAGCGGGAGAGACCCAGTACTTC
CASSPSGLAGETQYF
>TRBJ1-5|TRBV4-2|NA|TRBD1
TGTGCCAGCAGCCTCTTCAGGGGGCTCAATCAGCCCCAGCATTTT
CASSLFRGLNQPQHF
>TRBJ2-7|TRBV7-8|once|NA
TGTGCCAGCACCCCAGAGGAGGCCCCAGGCCCCTACGAGCAGTACTTC
CASTPEEAPGPYEQYF